This T cell receptor beta chain originates from a study of long-term antiretroviral therapy in people with HIV. General study results and limits: After ART, diversity increased yet remained lower than transplant donor controls.

CDR1 SGHAT and CDR2 FQNNGV come from the germline V gene. There are 13 residues in the CDR3. With 5 bases removed from V and 1 base from J, the gap between germline ends came to 9 bases. The study drew at least one pre-ART and at least two post-ART PBMC samples from every donor. Points on this clone: The antigen is undetermined.

They ran version v3.0 of the immunoSEQ assay at survey level. The table came from immunoSEQ multiplex PCR; TCRdb's copy has only in-frame clones and leaves some out. The table records some 29,000 clones, around 89% of them present only once. The sample here was unsorted PBMCs, taken 0.5 years after starting antiretroviral therapy. The sequence was collected from a woman aged 18-29 years with HIV. The gene calls are TRBV11-2 and TRBJ2-7; D is uncertain. The CDR3: CASSPGSSYEQYF. CDR3 nucleotide sequence: TGTGCCAGCAGCCCAGGATCATCCTACGAGCAGTACTTC.